Listed below are T cell receptor beta chains from one sample, sequenced in a study of T cell responses to AZD1222 COVID-19 vaccine. Measured with immunoSEQ multiplex PCR; TCRdb has only the in-frame clones, and not every one. This table has roughly 70,000 clones, about 88% appearing once. Sequences were derived from peripheral blood, sampled 28 days after the second dose of the MenACWY control vaccine. All receptors come from an adult who received the MenACWY meningococcal vaccine as a control. CDR3s leave out the opening cysteine and the closing phenylalanine or tryptophan.

j_call,v_call,cdr3_aa
TRBJ2-2,TRBV6-5,ASSSSTGELF
TRBJ1-5,TRBV28,ASNDWTISNQPQH
TRBJ1-1,TRBV3-1/TRBV3-2,ASRHNTEAF
TRBJ2-2,TRBV10-1,ASSGTSSGELF
TRBJ2-2,TRBV6-5,ASSIHSNTGELF
TRBJ1-3,TRBV28,ASSLWGSGNTIY
TRBJ1-1,TRBV3-1/TRBV3-2,ASSPIQGAAEAF
TRBJ2-2,TRBV10-3,AISEPGQGWTGELF
TRBJ2-7,TRBV5-6,ASSETGVSYEQY
TRBJ2-7,TRBV7-2,ASSLAGTGDVYEQY
TRBJ2-7,TRBV28,ASSLYGYEQY